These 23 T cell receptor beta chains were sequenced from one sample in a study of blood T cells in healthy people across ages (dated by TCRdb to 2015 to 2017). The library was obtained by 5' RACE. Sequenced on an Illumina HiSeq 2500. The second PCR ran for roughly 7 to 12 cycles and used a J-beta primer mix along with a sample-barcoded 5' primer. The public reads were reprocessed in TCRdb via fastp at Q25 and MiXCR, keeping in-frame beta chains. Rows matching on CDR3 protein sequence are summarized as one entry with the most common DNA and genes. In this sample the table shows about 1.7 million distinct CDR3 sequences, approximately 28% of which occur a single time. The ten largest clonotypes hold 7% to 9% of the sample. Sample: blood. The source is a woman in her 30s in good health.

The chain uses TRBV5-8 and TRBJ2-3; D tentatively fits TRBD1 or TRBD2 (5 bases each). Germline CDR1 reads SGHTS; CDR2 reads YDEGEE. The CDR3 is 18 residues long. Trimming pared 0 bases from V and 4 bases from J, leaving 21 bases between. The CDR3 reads CASSLGGWPGPDPDTQYF. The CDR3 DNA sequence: TGTGCCAGCAGCTTGGGGGGGTGGCCAGGACCGGACCCAGATACGCAGTATTTT.

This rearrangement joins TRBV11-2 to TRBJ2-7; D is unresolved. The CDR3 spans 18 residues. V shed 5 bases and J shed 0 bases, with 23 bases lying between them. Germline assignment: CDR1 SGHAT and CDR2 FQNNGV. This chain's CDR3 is CASSPRVLPQSSSYEQYF. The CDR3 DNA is TGTGCCAGCAGCCCCCGGGTGCTGCCCCAAAGTAGCTCCTACGAGCAGTACTTC. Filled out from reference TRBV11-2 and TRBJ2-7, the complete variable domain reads EAGVAQSPRYKIIEKRQSVAFWCNPISGHATLYWYQQILGQGPKLLIQFQNNGVVDDSQLPKDRFSAERLKGVDSTLKIQPAKLEDSAVYLCASSPRVLPQSSSYEQYFGPGTRLTVT.

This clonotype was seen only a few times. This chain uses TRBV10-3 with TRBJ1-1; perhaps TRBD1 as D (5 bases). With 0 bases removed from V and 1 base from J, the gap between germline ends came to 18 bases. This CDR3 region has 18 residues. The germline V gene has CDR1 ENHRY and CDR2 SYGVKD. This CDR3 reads CAISESTRTTRGNTEAFF. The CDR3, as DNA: TGTGCCATCAGTGAGTCTACCAGGACAACAAGAGGGAACACTGAAGCTTTCTTT.

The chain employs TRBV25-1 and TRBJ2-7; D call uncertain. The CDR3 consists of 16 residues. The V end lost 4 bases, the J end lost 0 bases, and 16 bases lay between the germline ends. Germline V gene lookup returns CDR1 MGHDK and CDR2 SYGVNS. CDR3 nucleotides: TGTGCCAGCAGTGGGGCCTCGGGCGGACGCTCCTACGAGCAGTACTTC. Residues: CASSGASGGRSYEQYF.

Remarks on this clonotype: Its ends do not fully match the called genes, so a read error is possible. The CDR3 reads CASSLEVRTGGLFF. The CDR3 DNA sequence: TGCGCCAGCAGCTTGGAGGTTCGGACCGGGGGGCTGTTTTTT. The V and J genes are TRBV5-1 and TRBJ2-2; D possibly corresponds to TRBD2 (6 bases). Germline CDR1 is SGHRS and CDR2 is YFSETQ. The length of the CDR3 is 14 residues. The full variable domain, completed using reference TRBV5-1 and TRBJ2-2, is KAGVTQTPRYLIKTRGQQVTLSCSPISGHRSVSWYQQTPGQGLQFLFEYFSETQRNKGNFPGRFSGRQFSNSRSEMNVSTLELGDSALYLCASSLEVRTGGLFFGEGSRLTVL.

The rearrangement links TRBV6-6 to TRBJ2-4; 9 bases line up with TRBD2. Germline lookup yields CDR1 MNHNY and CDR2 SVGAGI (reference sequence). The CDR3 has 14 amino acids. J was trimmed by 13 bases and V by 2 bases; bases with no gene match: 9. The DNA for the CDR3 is TGTGCCAGCAGTTACCTAGCGGGATCAGGAGAGCAGTACTTC. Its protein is CASSYLAGSGEQYF.

CDR3 sequence reads: CASSPFGSYEQYF. CDR3 nucleotide sequence: TGTGCCAGCAGTCCCTTTGGCTCCTACGAGCAGTACTTC. The V gene is TRBV6-6, the J gene TRBJ2-7; D not certain. Per germline, CDR1 MNHNY and CDR2 SVGAGI (reference sequence). The CDR3 has 13 residues. V lost 5 bases and J 0 bases, leaving 8 bases between the germline ends.

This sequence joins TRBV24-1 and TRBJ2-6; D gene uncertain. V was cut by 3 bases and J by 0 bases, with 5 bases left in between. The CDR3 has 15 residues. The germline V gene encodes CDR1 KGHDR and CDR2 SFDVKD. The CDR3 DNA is TGTGCCACCAGTGATGGCCTCTCTGGGGCCAACGTCCTGACTTTC. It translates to CATSDGLSGANVLTF.

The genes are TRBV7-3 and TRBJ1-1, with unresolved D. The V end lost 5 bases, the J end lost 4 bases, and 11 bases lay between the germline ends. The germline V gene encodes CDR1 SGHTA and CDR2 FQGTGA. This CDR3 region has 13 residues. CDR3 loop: CASSPSGRTEAFF. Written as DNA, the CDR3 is TGTGCCAGCAGCCCATCCGGGCGCACTGAAGCTTTCTTT.

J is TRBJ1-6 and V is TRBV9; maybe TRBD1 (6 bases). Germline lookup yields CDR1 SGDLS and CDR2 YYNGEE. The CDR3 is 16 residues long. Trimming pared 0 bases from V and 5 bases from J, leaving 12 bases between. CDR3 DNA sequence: TGTGCCAGCAGCGTAGAGCCAGGGGAACATAATTCACCCCTCCACTTT. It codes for CASSVEPGEHNSPLHF.

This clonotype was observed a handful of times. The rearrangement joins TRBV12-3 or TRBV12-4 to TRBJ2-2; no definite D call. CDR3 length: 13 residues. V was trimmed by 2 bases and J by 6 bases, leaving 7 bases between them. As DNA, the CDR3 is TGTGCCAGCAGTTTACCGAGAGCCGGGGAGCTGTTTTTT. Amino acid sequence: CASSLPRAGELFF.

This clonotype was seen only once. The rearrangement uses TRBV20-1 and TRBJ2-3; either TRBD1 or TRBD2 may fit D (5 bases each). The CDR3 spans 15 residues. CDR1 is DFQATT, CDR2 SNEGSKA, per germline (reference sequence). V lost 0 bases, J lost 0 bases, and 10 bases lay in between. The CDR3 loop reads CSARDGGTSTDTQYF. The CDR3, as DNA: TGCAGTGCTAGAGATGGGGGAACTAGCACAGATACGCAGTATTTT.

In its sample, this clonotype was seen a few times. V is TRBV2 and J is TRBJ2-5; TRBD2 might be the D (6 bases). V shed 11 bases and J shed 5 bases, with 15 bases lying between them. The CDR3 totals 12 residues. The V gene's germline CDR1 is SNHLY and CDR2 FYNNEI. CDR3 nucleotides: TGTGCCCCTAACCGGGGGAGCGAGACCCAGTACTTC. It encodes CAPNRGSETQYF.

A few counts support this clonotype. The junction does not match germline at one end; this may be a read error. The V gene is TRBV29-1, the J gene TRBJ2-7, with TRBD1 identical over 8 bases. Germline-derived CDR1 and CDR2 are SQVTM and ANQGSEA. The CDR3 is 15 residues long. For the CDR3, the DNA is TGCGGCGTTGAAGATCGTGGGACAGGATCCTACGAGCAGTACTTC. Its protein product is CGVEDRGTGSYEQYF.

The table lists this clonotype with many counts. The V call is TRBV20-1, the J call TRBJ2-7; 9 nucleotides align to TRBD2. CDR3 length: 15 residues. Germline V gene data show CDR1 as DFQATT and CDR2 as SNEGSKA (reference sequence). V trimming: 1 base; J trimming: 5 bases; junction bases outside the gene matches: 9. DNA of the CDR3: TGCAGTGCTAGAGGCGGGAGGGTAGGTGTGGACGAGCAGTACTTC. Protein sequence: CSARGGRVGVDEQYF.

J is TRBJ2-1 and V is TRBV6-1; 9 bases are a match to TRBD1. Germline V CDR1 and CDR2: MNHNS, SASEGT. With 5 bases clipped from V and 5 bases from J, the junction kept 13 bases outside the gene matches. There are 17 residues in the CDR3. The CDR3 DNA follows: TGTGCCAGCAGTCGTTACTCAGGACAGGGGAGCGACAATGAGCAGTTCTTC. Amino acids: CASSRYSGQGSDNEQFF.

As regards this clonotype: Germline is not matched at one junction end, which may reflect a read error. The DNA of the CDR3 is TGTGCCAGCAGTTCCCAGGGGGGACACACTGAAACTTTCTTT. Translated: CASSSQGGHTETFF. The chain joins TRBV12-3 or TRBV12-4 to TRBJ1-1, with TRBD1 matching over 7 bases. This CDR3 has 14 amino acids.

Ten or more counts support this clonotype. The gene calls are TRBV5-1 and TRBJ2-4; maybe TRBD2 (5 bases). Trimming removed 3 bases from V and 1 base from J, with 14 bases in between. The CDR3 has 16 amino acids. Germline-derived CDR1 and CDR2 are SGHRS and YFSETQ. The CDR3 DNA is TGCGCCAGCAGCTCACCAGGACGAGGGGCCAAAAACATTCAGTACTTC. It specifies CASSSPGRGAKNIQYF.

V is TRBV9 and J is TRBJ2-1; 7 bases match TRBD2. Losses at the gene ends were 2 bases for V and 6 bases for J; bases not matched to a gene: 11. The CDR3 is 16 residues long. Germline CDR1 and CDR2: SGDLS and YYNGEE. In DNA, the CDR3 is TGTGCCAGCAGCGTGGGCGGGGGAAACATGGGCAATGAGCAGTTCTTC. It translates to CASSVGGGNMGNEQFF.

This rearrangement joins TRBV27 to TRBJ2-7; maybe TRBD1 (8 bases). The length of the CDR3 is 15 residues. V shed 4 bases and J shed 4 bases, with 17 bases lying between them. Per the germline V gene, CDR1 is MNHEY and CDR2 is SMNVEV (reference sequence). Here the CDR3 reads CASSWGGNRGYEQYF. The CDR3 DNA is TGTGCCAGCAGTTGGGGGGGTAACAGGGGGTACGAGCAGTACTTC.

CDR3 sequence (DNA): TGCAGTGCTAGCCAAGGGGGCGGGAACACTGAAGCTTTCTTT. Translating gives CSASQGGGNTEAFF. The chain employs TRBV20-1 and TRBJ1-1, with 7 nucleotides matching TRBD1. The germline gives CDR1 DFQATT, CDR2 SNEGSKA (reference sequence). This CDR3 comprises 14 residues. V shed 3 bases, J shed 1 base, and the junction held 5 bases outside the gene matches.

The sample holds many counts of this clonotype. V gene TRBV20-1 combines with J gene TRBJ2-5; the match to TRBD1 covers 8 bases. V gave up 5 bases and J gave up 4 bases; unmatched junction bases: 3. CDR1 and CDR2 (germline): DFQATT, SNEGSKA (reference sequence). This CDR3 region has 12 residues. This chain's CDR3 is CSAWTGRETQYF. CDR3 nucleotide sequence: TGCAGTGCTTGGACAGGGAGAGAGACCCAGTACTTC.

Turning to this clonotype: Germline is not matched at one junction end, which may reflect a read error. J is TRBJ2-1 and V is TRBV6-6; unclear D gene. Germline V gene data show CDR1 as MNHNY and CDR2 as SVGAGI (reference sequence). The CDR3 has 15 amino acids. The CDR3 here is CTSTVGRSSYNERFF. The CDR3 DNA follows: TGTACCAGCACCGTAGGTCGTAGCTCCTACAATGAGCGGTTCTTC.